The 16 T cell receptor beta chains presented below share a single source sample, sequenced in a study of PD-1 blockade in classical Hodgkin lymphoma. Some clones are missing from TCRdb's copy, which holds only in-frame ones; the method was immunoSEQ multiplex PCR. This sample has some 13,000 clones, with 80% to 90% found just once. Time point described: cycle 4 day 1 (C4D1), after six to seven weeks of nivolumab. Every one of the patients relapsed after autologous stem cell transplantation (brentuximab vedotin exposure was variable). Material: peripheral blood mononuclear cells (PBMCs), obtained before the fourth cycle of nivolumab. The receptors derive from a human donor with classical Hodgkin lymphoma.

This chain joins TRBV7-4 and TRBJ2-7; D not resolved. Trimming pared 5 bases from V and 3 bases from J, leaving 11 bases between. The CDR3 contains 13 residues. CDR1 is SGHVT and CDR2 is SQSDAQ in the germline V gene. In nucleotides, the CDR3 is TGTGCCAGCAGCCCTGGGGTCGTCTACGAGCAGTACTTC. It specifies CASSPGVVYEQYF.

The chain recombines TRBV10-3 with TRBJ2-5; TRBD2 agrees at 10 bases. Trimming cost V 4 bases and J 3 bases; bases outside gene matches: 8. This CDR3 comprises 16 residues. Germline CDR1 reads ENHRY; CDR2 reads SYGVKD. In DNA, the CDR3 is TGTGCCATCAGTGTGAATAGCGGGGGGCTTGAAGAGACCCAGTACTTC. Translation gives CAISVNSGGLEETQYF.

The chain combines TRBV6-4 with TRBJ2-1; TRBD1 matches 9 bases. Germline assignment: CDR1 MRHNA and CDR2 SNTAGT. V shed 3 bases and J 6 bases; nucleotides not matched to a gene: 6. The CDR3 has 15 residues. The CDR3 DNA follows: TGTGCCAGCAGTGAGGGGAAGACAGGGGGCAATGAGCAGTTCTTC. It translates to CASSEGKTGGNEQFF.

The chain is built from TRBV2 and TRBJ2-5, with 8 bases that match TRBD2. The CDR3 extends over 14 amino acids. Germline values: CDR1 SNHLY, CDR2 FYNNEI. V was clipped by 5 bases and J by 5 bases; unmatched bases: 7. CDR3 DNA: TGTGCCAGCAGTTGGACTAGCCCGGGGGAGACCCAGTACTTC. Its protein product is CASSWTSPGETQYF.

This clone was counted between two and nine times. The chain links TRBV4-2 to TRBJ2-7, with 8 bases fitting TRBD1. The CDR3 is made up of 15 amino acids. V dropped 2 bases and J dropped 0; count of bases not matched to a gene: 3. Germline assignment: CDR1 LGHNA and CDR2 YNFKEQ. The CDR3 region is CASSQSTGGSYEQYF. Here the CDR3 DNA reads TGTGCCAGCAGCCAAAGTACAGGGGGCTCCTACGAGCAGTACTTC.

The gene calls are TRBV6-1 and TRBJ2-1; D gene ambiguous. The CDR3 is 16 amino acids. Germline V gene lookup returns CDR1 MNHNS and CDR2 SASEGT. V was clipped by 3 bases and J by 2 bases, with 14 bases between them. CDR3 in DNA: TGTGCCAGCAGTGATTATGGTAGTATCGCCTACAATGAGCAGTTCTTC. Translation gives CASSDYGSIAYNEQFF.

The rearrangement uses TRBV7-3 and TRBJ2-1; D possibly corresponds to TRBD2 (7 bases). Germline V CDR1 and CDR2: SGHTA, FQGTGA. The CDR3 is 16 amino acids. V was clipped by 2 bases and J by 8 bases, with 19 bases between them. This chain's CDR3 is CASSLAGGRSPHEQFF. CDR3 nucleotide sequence: TGTGCCAGCAGCTTAGCCGGGGGGCGTAGTCCCCATGAGCAGTTCTTC.

The rearrangement joins TRBV4-3 to TRBJ2-1; 11 nucleotides match TRBD2. Germline trimming cut 1 base from V and 7 bases from J; bases unmatched to any gene: 9. Germline lookup yields CDR1 LGHNA and CDR2 YSLEER. The CDR3 sequence is 17 residues long. CDR3 nucleotides: TGCGCCAGCAGCCAAGCGGTTAGCGGGGGGGCGTTTAATGAGCAGTTCTTC. This codes for CASSQAVSGGAFNEQFF.

The chain has TRBV4-3 and TRBJ1-3; D is perhaps TRBD1 (5 bases). This CDR3 has 17 amino acids. V was pared by 2 bases and J by 0 bases, with 14 bases between. Germline V gives CDR1 LGHNA, CDR2 YSLEER. This CDR3 reads CASSQQVGQGSGNTIYF. CDR3 DNA: TGCGCCAGCAGCCAACAAGTCGGTCAGGGCTCTGGAAACACCATATATTTT.

The V call is TRBV4-3, the J call TRBJ2-4; D gene ambiguous. With 3 bases removed from V and 0 bases from J, the gap between germline ends came to 12 bases. The CDR3 runs to 16 residues. The germline CDR1 and CDR2 sequences are LGHNA and YSLEER. CDR3 DNA: TGCGCCAGCAGCCAGACATCCCCGGGAGCCAAAAACATTCAGTACTTC. It is translated as CASSQTSPGAKNIQYF.

The table lists this clone with a few counts. CDR3 loop: CASSWAGDSTDTQYF. CDR3 DNA sequence: TGTGCCAGCAGTTGGGCGGGTGATAGCACAGATACGCAGTATTTT. The chain joins TRBV28 to TRBJ2-3; perhaps TRBD2 as D (5 bases). V gave up 4 bases and J gave up 0 bases, with 11 bases separating them. There are 15 residues in the CDR3. CDR1 and CDR2 from the germline V gene are MDHEN and SYDVKM. Supplemented by reference TRBV28 and TRBJ2-3, the full variable domain reads DVKVTQSSRYLVKRTGEKVFLECVQDMDHENMFWYRQDPGLGLRLIYFSYDVKMKEKGDIPEGYSVSREKKERFSLILESASTNQTSMYLCASSWAGDSTDTQYFGPGTRLTVL.

The rearrangement links TRBV5-1 to TRBJ1-1; perhaps TRBD1 as D (6 bases). Trimming took 0 bases from V and 0 from J, leaving 9 bases between them. CDR1 and CDR2 (germline): SGHRS, YFSETQ. The CDR3 spans 15 residues. CDR3 DNA sequence: TGCGCCAGCAGCTTGGTCGGGGGGCTGAACACTGAAGCTTTCTTT. Translation: CASSLVGGLNTEAFF.

This clone was seen a single time. The chain is built from TRBV27 and TRBJ2-7; D gene uncertain. This CDR3 has 12 amino acids. Looked up from germline, CDR1 is MNHEY and CDR2 is SMNVEV (reference sequence). Trimming shortened V by 10 bases and J by 5 bases, and 15 bases separated the two germline ends. The CDR3 DNA follows: TGTGCCACCAACGGACGGCTCAACGAGCAGTACTTC. Its protein is CATNGRLNEQYF.

This clone was detected only a few times. This chain links TRBV7-9 with TRBJ1-3; the D is unclear. Germline-derived CDR1 and CDR2 are SEHNR and FQNEAQ (reference sequence). V was shortened by 10 bases and J by 3 bases, with 10 bases between the two germline ends. The CDR3 loop spans 12 amino acids. The CDR3 bases are TGTGCCATCGGGAGATATGGAAACACCATATATTTT. Translation gives CAIGRYGNTIYF.

The chain couples TRBV5-5 to TRBJ2-7; 7 bases agree with TRBD2. The CDR3 contains 16 residues. CDR1 and CDR2 from the germline V gene are SGHKS and YYEKEE (reference sequence). With 0 bases clipped from V and 0 bases from J, the junction kept 6 bases outside the gene matches. Here the CDR3 reads CASSLVGGWLSYEQYF. CDR3 sequence (DNA): TGTGCCAGCAGCTTGGTGGGAGGGTGGCTCTCCTACGAGCAGTACTTC.

V usage is TRBV4-3 and J usage is TRBJ2-7; 7 nucleotides agree with TRBD2. With 4 bases clipped from V and 2 bases from J, the junction kept 5 bases outside the gene matches. The CDR3 has 14 amino acids. The V gene's germline CDR1 is LGHNA and CDR2 YSLEER. CDR3 region: CASSPDRGAYEQYF. The DNA for the CDR3 is TGCGCCAGCAGCCCTGACCGGGGGGCCTACGAGCAGTACTTC.